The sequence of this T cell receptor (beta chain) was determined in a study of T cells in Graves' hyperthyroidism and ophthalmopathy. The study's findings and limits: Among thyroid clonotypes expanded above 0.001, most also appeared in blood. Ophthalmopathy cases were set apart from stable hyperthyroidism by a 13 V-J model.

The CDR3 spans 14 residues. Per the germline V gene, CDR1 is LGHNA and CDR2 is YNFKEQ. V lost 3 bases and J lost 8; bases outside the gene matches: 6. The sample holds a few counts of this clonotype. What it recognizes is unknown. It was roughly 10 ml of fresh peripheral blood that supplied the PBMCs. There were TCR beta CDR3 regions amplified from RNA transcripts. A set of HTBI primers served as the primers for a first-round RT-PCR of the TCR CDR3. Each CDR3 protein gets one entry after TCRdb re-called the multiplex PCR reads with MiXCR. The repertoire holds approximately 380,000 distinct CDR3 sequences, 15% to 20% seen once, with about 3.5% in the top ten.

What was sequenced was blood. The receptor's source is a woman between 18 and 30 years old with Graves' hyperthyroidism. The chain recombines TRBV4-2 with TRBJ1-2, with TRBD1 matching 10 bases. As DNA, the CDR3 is TGTGCCAGCAGCCACCCGGGACAGGGGAAAGGCTACACCTTC. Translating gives CASSHPGQGKGYTF.